Each of the 9 T cell receptor beta chains below was sequenced from the same sample in a study of CD8+ T cells in alopecia areata. TCR sequencing used cDNA made by reverse transcription of extracted RNA. Sequencing used immunoSEQ multiplex PCR; TCRdb keeps in-frame clones, though not all of them. The sample has under 130,000 clones; about 60% are singletons. The sequencing sample was made of CD4+ T cells sorted from blood. The receptor source for this set is a human donor in good health.

The chain recombines TRBV29-1 with TRBJ2-1, with no clear D. Per germline, CDR1 SQVTM and CDR2 ANQGSEA. The length of the CDR3 is 13 residues. V was trimmed by 4 bases and J by 8 bases, leaving 15 bases between them. CDR3 sequence reads: CSVGRILQHEQFF. The CDR3 coding sequence is TGCAGCGTTGGCAGGATCTTACAGCATGAGCAGTTCTTC.

V gene TRBV29-1 combines with J gene TRBJ1-1, with a tentative D call TRBD1 (6 bases). This CDR3 is built from 14 residues. V lost 4 bases, J lost 4 bases, and 16 bases lay in between. Germline values: CDR1 SQVTM, CDR2 ANQGSEA. CDR3 amino acids: CSVGGLYGVTEAFF. The CDR3 DNA reads as TGCAGCGTTGGGGGGCTATATGGGGTCACTGAAGCTTTCTTT.

This chain joins TRBV11-3 and TRBJ2-5; D gene unclear. This CDR3 is 14 amino acids long. Germline V CDR1 and CDR2: SGHNT, YENEEA. V was shortened by 4 bases and J by 1 base, with 10 bases between the two germline ends. The CDR3 region has the DNA TGTGCCAGCAGCTCCCAATCCGGCCAAGAGACCCAGTACTTC. Its protein is CASSSQSGQETQYF.

Only one count was recorded for this clone. The rearrangement uses TRBV2 and TRBJ1-5; D might be TRBD1 (5 bases). The CDR3 extends over 13 amino acids. V lost 3 bases and J 6 bases, leaving 9 bases between the germline ends. The germline gives CDR1 SNHLY, CDR2 FYNNEI. The CDR3 region has the DNA TGTGCCAGCAGTGATTTGGGGGGTCAGCCCCAGCATTTT. Translation: CASSDLGGQPQHF.

The chain links TRBV4-2 to TRBJ2-5, with 9 nucleotides matching TRBD2. The V gene's germline CDR1 is LGHNA and CDR2 YNFKEQ. The CDR3 sequence is 20 residues long. Germline trimming cut 0 bases from V and 5 bases from J; bases unmatched to any gene: 19. The CDR3 nucleotides read TGTGCCAGCAGCCAAGAAGATTCACCTTGGCGGACTAGCGTATGGGAGACCCAGTACTTC. As protein: CASSQEDSPWRTSVWETQYF.

This clone was counted a few times. The V and J genes are TRBV9 and TRBJ2-5; either TRBD1 or TRBD2 may fit D (5 bases each). CDR3 length: 15 amino acids. Germline assignment: CDR1 SGDLS and CDR2 YYNGEE. The V end was cut by 2 bases, the J end by 6 bases, with 17 bases between. CDR3 coding DNA: TGTGCCAGCAGCGTCGGGGCTAGCAGGCTCCAGACCCAGTACTTC. Translation: CASSVGASRLQTQYF.

J is TRBJ2-7 and V is TRBV18; D not certain. The germline V gene encodes CDR1 KGHSH and CDR2 LQKENI. V lost 2 bases, J lost 3 bases, and 8 bases lay in between. The CDR3 runs 13 residues. Here the CDR3 reads CASSPGVSYEQYF. The CDR3, as DNA: TGTGCCAGCTCACCAGGGGTGAGCTACGAGCAGTACTTC.

The chain employs TRBV5-1 and TRBJ2-5, with 10 bases lining up with TRBD2. V dropped 5 bases and J dropped 2; count of bases not matched to a gene: 0. CDR3 length equals 13 residues. CDR1 and CDR2 from the germline V gene are SGHRS and YFSETQ. The CDR3 DNA sequence: TGCGCCAGCAGTAGCGGGGGGCAAGAGACCCAGTACTTC. Its translation is CASSSGGQETQYF.

The CDR3 coding sequence is TGTGCCTGGAGCCCCAGGGGCTACTATGGCTACACCTTC. This translates into CAWSPRGYYGYTF. The rearrangement joins TRBV30 to TRBJ1-2; D is perhaps TRBD1 (6 bases). The CDR3 has 13 amino acids. In germline, CDR1 is GTSNPN, CDR2 SVGIG (reference sequence). V was pared by 3 bases and J by 3 bases, with 11 bases between.